Listed below are T cell receptor beta chains from one sample, sequenced in a study of CD8+ T cells in alopecia areata. Libraries were prepared by immunoSEQ multiplex PCR; TCRdb keeps only in-frame clonotypes and omits some of them. The data show some 240,000 clones, more than 45% seen once. Sequenced here: CD4+ T cells sorted from blood, sampled at week 4, from a patient treated with tofacitinib. These receptors were obtained from a human donor with alopecia areata. Each CDR3 is given with its conserved first and last residue. The order of the fields is J gene, D gene, V gene, clone size, CDR3 DNA, CDR3 protein. A D gene is named only where the DNA matches it firmly. A row's size may be missing; if present it is once, few, many or a size class.

j_gene: TRBJ1-6; d_gene: NA; v_gene: TRBV30; abundance: NA; CDR3nt: TGTGCCTCGACTGTGAGTCCTTATGATTCACCCCTCCACTTT; CDR3aa: CASTVSPYDSPLHF
j_gene: TRBJ1-1; d_gene: NA; v_gene: TRBV7-9; abundance: NA; CDR3nt: TGTGCCAGCAGCTTATATGGGACTGAAGCTTTCTTT; CDR3aa: CASSLYGTEAFF
j_gene: TRBJ2-1; d_gene: NA; v_gene: TRBV16; abundance: few; CDR3nt: TGTGCCAGCAGCCAATCAGGGGGCAATGAGCAGTTCTTC; CDR3aa: CASSQSGGNEQFF
j_gene: TRBJ2-5; d_gene: TRBD2; v_gene: TRBV5-6; abundance: NA; CDR3nt: TGTGCCAGCAGCCACCTAGCGGGGGGGCGAGAGACCCAGTACTTC; CDR3aa: CASSHLAGGRETQYF
j_gene: TRBJ1-2; d_gene: NA; v_gene: TRBV9; abundance: NA; CDR3nt: TGTGCCAGCAGCTTGGACAGCCTTAACTATGGCTACACCTTC; CDR3aa: CASSLDSLNYGYTF
j_gene: TRBJ1-2; d_gene: TRBD1; v_gene: TRBV4-1; abundance: NA; CDR3nt: TGCGCCAGCAGCCATACAGGGGGCTCCTATGGCTACACCTTC; CDR3aa: CASSHTGGSYGYTF
j_gene: TRBJ1-1; d_gene: NA; v_gene: TRBV9; abundance: NA; CDR3nt: TGTGCCAGCAGCGTAAGAGAGGGGGTCACTGAAGCTTTCTTT; CDR3aa: CASSVREGVTEAFF
j_gene: TRBJ2-3; d_gene: TRBD1; v_gene: TRBV23-1; abundance: few; CDR3nt: TGCGCCAGCAGTCAAGCAGCGAGACAGGGCCGTAGGTGGGATACGCAGTATTTT; CDR3aa: CASSQAARQGRRWDTQYF
j_gene: TRBJ1-5; d_gene: NA; v_gene: TRBV7-3; abundance: NA; CDR3nt: TGTGCCAGCAGCTTAGACATCAATCAGCCCCAGCATTTT; CDR3aa: CASSLDINQPQHF
j_gene: TRBJ2-7; d_gene: TRBD1; v_gene: TRBV29-1; abundance: few; CDR3nt: TGCAGCTTCGCGGACAGGGCCATCAACGAGCAGTACTTC; CDR3aa: CSFADRAINEQYF
j_gene: TRBJ2-2; d_gene: NA; v_gene: TRBV29-1; abundance: NA; CDR3nt: TGCAGCGCCCGACCACAGGGTGTCACCGGGGAGCTGTTTTTT; CDR3aa: CSARPQGVTGELFF
j_gene: TRBJ1-6; d_gene: NA; v_gene: TRBV5-6; abundance: NA; CDR3nt: TGTGCCAGCACCATGGGGTTTTCCGGTAATTCACCCCTCCACTTT; CDR3aa: CASTMGFSGNSPLHF
j_gene: TRBJ2-5; d_gene: NA; v_gene: TRBV7-2; abundance: few; CDR3nt: TGTGCCAGCAGCCCTCAAGAGACCCAGTACTTC; CDR3aa: CASSPQETQYF
j_gene: TRBJ2-6; d_gene: NA; v_gene: TRBV30; abundance: NA; CDR3nt: TGTGCCTGGAGTGACTCTGGGGCCAACGTCCTGACTTTC; CDR3aa: CAWSDSGANVLTF
j_gene: TRBJ1-5; d_gene: NA; v_gene: TRBV30; abundance: NA; CDR3nt: TGTGCCTGGAGCGCAGACAATCAGCCCCAGCATTTT; CDR3aa: CAWSADNQPQHF
j_gene: TRBJ2-5; d_gene: NA; v_gene: TRBV25-1; abundance: NA; CDR3nt: TGTGCCAGCAGTGTAACAGGGGGGGACCAGTACTTC; CDR3aa: CASSVTGGDQYF
j_gene: TRBJ2-1; d_gene: NA; v_gene: TRBV6-6; abundance: NA; CDR3nt: TGTGCCAGCAGTCCTGAGCCCCGGGGGCAGTTCTTC; CDR3aa: CASSPEPRGQFF